This passage covers 23 T cell receptor beta chains from one sample sequenced in a study of blood T cell repertoires in COVID-19. Method: immunoSEQ multiplex PCR; TCRdb's copy keeps in-frame clones and lacks some. The sample lists some 400,000 clones, around 87% occurring once. The specimen was peripheral blood. The receptors stem from a woman aged 55 to 70 with COVID-19, enrolled during active disease.

The CDR3 DNA follows: TGTGCCAGCAGTTCAAGATCTGGCCCGAACACTGAAGCTTTCTTT. Amino acids: CASSSRSGPNTEAFF. This chain uses TRBV6-6 with TRBJ1-1; D gene unclear. This CDR3 has 15 residues. V lost 4 bases, J lost 1 base, and 13 bases lay in between. The germline V gene has CDR1 MNHNY and CDR2 SVGAGI (reference sequence).

The chain joins TRBV30 to TRBJ1-5; 8 nucleotides agree with TRBD1. Germline V CDR1 and CDR2: GTSNPN, SVGIG (reference sequence). V lost 3 bases and J lost 4; bases outside the gene matches: 8. The CDR3 totals 15 residues. The DNA of the CDR3 is TGTGCCTGGAGGGAGACAGGGGCCGCGAATCAGCCCCAGCATTTT. Translating gives CAWRETGAANQPQHF.

This clone was observed a few times. This chain links TRBV14 with TRBJ2-1; tentatively, D is TRBD2 (5 bases). V was clipped by 4 bases and J by 4 bases, with 17 bases between them. The CDR3 contains 16 residues. Germline V lookup: CDR1 SGHDN, CDR2 FVKESK. The CDR3 DNA is TGTGCCAGCAGCCGGACGGGATCGGCTGCGTACAATGAGCAGTTCTTC. It encodes CASSRTGSAAYNEQFF.

The gene calls are TRBV4-2 and TRBJ2-7; 7 bases fit TRBD2. Germline loops: CDR1 LGHNA, CDR2 YNFKEQ. After removal of 0 bases from V and 1 base from J, the junction contained 12 bases not matched to a gene. The CDR3 runs 18 residues. The CDR3, as DNA: TGTGCCAGCAGCCAAGACGGGCGGTGGGCGGGGGAATCCTACGAGCAGTACTTC. Protein sequence: CASSQDGRWAGESYEQYF.

V is TRBV5-4 and J is TRBJ1-2; D possibly corresponds to TRBD1 (5 bases). Trimming stripped 3 bases from V and 4 bases from J, with 16 bases between. CDR1 is SGHNT and CDR2 is YYREEE in the germline V gene (reference sequence). CDR3 length: 15 amino acids. The CDR3 here is CASSSTKNRGYGYTF. CDR3 sequence (DNA): TGTGCCAGCAGCTCCACCAAGAATAGGGGCTATGGCTACACCTTC.

This clone was detected many times. This sequence joins TRBV5-8 and TRBJ2-2; D may be TRBD1 (5 bases). CDR1 is SGHTS, CDR2 YDEGEE, per germline. V was cut by 0 bases and J by 1 base, with 10 bases left in between. The length of the CDR3 is 16 residues. CDR3 sequence (DNA): TGTGCCAGCAGCTTGGACGAGACAGTGAACACCGGGGAGCTGTTTTTT. Translating it yields CASSLDETVNTGELFF.

V and J are TRBV3-1 (or the pseudogene TRBV3-2) and TRBJ1-1; D not certain. The V gene's germline CDR1 is LGHDT and CDR2 YNNKEL (reference sequence). This CDR3 contains 14 residues. The germline V and J ends were trimmed by 5 bases and 2 bases, with 12 bases remaining between them. CDR3 in amino acids: CASSARGFNTEAFF. In DNA, the CDR3 is TGTGCCAGCAGCGCCCGAGGCTTTAACACTGAAGCTTTCTTT.

This clone came up once. V is TRBV6-2 or TRBV6-3 and J is TRBJ1-2, with D possibly matching TRBD1 (5 bases). The CDR3 sequence is 12 residues long. Trimming left V 5 bases short and J 8 bases short, with 12 bases between. Germline V gene sequence: CDR1 MNHEY, CDR2 SVGEGT. CDR3 in amino acids: CASSADTRGYTF. DNA for the CDR3: TGTGCCAGCAGTGCGGACACTCGGGGCTACACCTTC.

The table lists this clone with a few counts. The V gene is TRBV5-8, the J gene TRBJ2-3, with a tentative D call TRBD2 (5 bases). V was clipped by 3 bases and J by 3 bases, with 11 bases between them. Germline assignment: CDR1 SGHTS and CDR2 YDEGEE. The CDR3 totals 14 residues. CDR3 protein: CASSSLSGTDTQYF. The CDR3 bases are TGTGCCAGCAGCTCTTTGTCGGGGACAGATACGCAGTATTTT.

This clone was counted a single time. The rearrangement joins TRBV9 to TRBJ2-5; 9 bases are a match to TRBD1. The CDR3 totals 15 residues. CDR1 is SGDLS, CDR2 YYNGEE, per germline. The J segment lost 5 bases and the V segment lost 3 bases, leaving 8 bases of the junction unmatched. CDR3 sequence reads: CASSALQGAGETQYF. CDR3 in DNA: TGTGCCAGCAGCGCCCTACAGGGGGCTGGGGAGACCCAGTACTTC.

The CDR3 DNA reads as TGTGCCAGCAGCCACGAGGGCAACACCGGGGAGCTGTTTTTT. Protein product: CASSHEGNTGELFF. The chain carries TRBV4-2 and TRBJ2-2, with D perhaps matching TRBD2 (5 bases). There are 14 residues in the CDR3. Germline V gives CDR1 LGHNA, CDR2 YNFKEQ. With 3 bases removed from V and 2 bases from J, the gap between germline ends came to 7 bases.

This CDR3 is CSRGARDTQYF. The CDR3 DNA reads TGCAGCCGGGGGGCCAGGGATACGCAGTATTTT. The chain is built from TRBV20-1 and TRBJ2-3; TRBD2 might be the D (7 bases). Germline loops: CDR1 DFQATT, CDR2 SNEGSKA (reference sequence). CDR3 length: 11 residues.

The V and J genes are TRBV28 and TRBJ1-1; 8 bases map to TRBD1. The CDR3 loop spans 15 amino acids. Trimming at V came to 5 bases and at J to 0 bases, leaving 5 bases not matched to a gene. The germline gives CDR1 MDHEN, CDR2 SYDVKM. The CDR3 sequence: CASSQAGGMNTEAFF. In DNA, the CDR3 is TGTGCCAGCAGTCAGGCAGGGGGCATGAACACTGAAGCTTTCTTT.

V gene TRBV5-1 combines with J gene TRBJ1-1, with 9 bases identical to TRBD1. CDR1 SGHRS and CDR2 YFSETQ come from the germline V gene. With 4 bases clipped from V and 7 bases from J, the junction kept 11 bases outside the gene matches. The CDR3 runs 15 residues. DNA for the CDR3: TGCGCCAGCAGCATAGGACAGGGGATAACAGATGAAGCTTTCTTT. Its protein is CASSIGQGITDEAFF.

This chain joins TRBV3-1 (or the pseudogene TRBV3-2) and TRBJ2-3; a weak D match, TRBD2 (7 bases). The V and J ends lost 5 bases and 5 bases respectively, with 20 bases between them. CDR1 is LGHDT, CDR2 YNNKEL, per germline (reference sequence). The CDR3 extends over 16 amino acids. CDR3 loop: CASSADAGAPGDTQYF. CDR3 nucleotides: TGTGCCAGCAGCGCGGACGCGGGGGCCCCGGGAGATACGCAGTATTTT.

The chain is built from TRBV7-2 and TRBJ2-3; 8 bases match TRBD1. Germline loops: CDR1 SGHTA, CDR2 FQGNSA. The CDR3 totals 14 residues. Unmatched junction bases numbered 8, after V lost 6 bases and J lost 6 bases. In nucleotides, the CDR3 is TGTGCCAGCAGTTTTGGACAGGGTTGGGATACGCAGTATTTT. This gives the protein CASSFGQGWDTQYF.

CDR3 region: CASSRRAHEQYF. The CDR3 DNA follows: TGTGCCAGCAGCCGCAGGGCCCACGAGCAGTACTTC. The V call is TRBV3-1 (or the pseudogene TRBV3-2), the J call TRBJ2-7; TRBD1 is a possible D gene (5 bases). The CDR3 loop spans 12 amino acids. V was clipped by 4 bases and J by 5 bases, with 9 bases between them. The V gene's germline CDR1 is LGHDT and CDR2 YNNKEL (reference sequence).

This rearrangement joins TRBV4-2 to TRBJ1-5; D is unresolved. CDR3 length: 14 amino acids. The ends were cut back, 2 bases at V and 9 bases at J, with 14 bases in the middle. Germline loops: CDR1 LGHNA, CDR2 YNFKEQ. CDR3 region: CASSQQAASGPQHF. In DNA, the CDR3 is TGTGCCAGCAGCCAACAGGCAGCCTCCGGGCCCCAGCATTTT.

The rearrangement uses TRBV18 and TRBJ1-2, with D unclear. This CDR3 region has 14 residues. Germline CDR1 is KGHSH and CDR2 is LQKENI. Trimming pared 4 bases from V and 2 bases from J, leaving 11 bases between. DNA of the CDR3: TGTGCCAGCTCACAGGATACCGGGAACTATGGCTACACCTTC. Its protein product is CASSQDTGNYGYTF.

The chain uses TRBV5-1 and TRBJ2-7; D gene ambiguous. V lost 3 bases and J 2 bases, leaving 12 bases between the germline ends. This CDR3 spans 14 amino acids. The germline CDR1 and CDR2 sequences are SGHRS and YFSETQ. CDR3 protein: CASSWSSATYEQYF. The CDR3 nucleotides read TGCGCCAGCAGCTGGAGTTCTGCTACCTACGAGCAGTACTTC.

Only one count was recorded for this clone. J is TRBJ1-2 and V is TRBV5-8, with D tentatively TRBD1 (5 bases). The CDR3 loop spans 16 amino acids. Trimming removed 4 bases from V and 4 bases from J, with 20 bases in between. Germline CDR1 SGHTS, CDR2 YDEGEE. The CDR3 loop reads CASSPGVTVGSYGYTF. The CDR3 DNA sequence: TGTGCCAGCAGCCCTGGTGTGACAGTGGGGTCCTATGGCTACACCTTC.

The V and J genes are TRBV28 and TRBJ1-2; 12 bases match TRBD1. Germline V gives CDR1 MDHEN, CDR2 SYDVKM. Losses at the gene ends were 6 bases for V and 6 bases for J; bases not matched to a gene: 14. This CDR3 is 17 amino acids long. The CDR3 coding sequence is TGTGCCAGCAGACCAACTATGGGGGACAGGGGGCTGGATGGCTACACCTTC. This translates into CASRPTMGDRGLDGYTF.

The rearrangement joins TRBV5-4 to TRBJ1-5; 8 positions match TRBD1. This CDR3 is built from 13 residues. V lost 4 bases and J lost 6; bases outside the gene matches: 3. Looked up from germline, CDR1 is SGHNT and CDR2 is YYREEE (reference sequence). In DNA form, the CDR3 reads TGTGCCAGCAGCCAGGGGGCTTTTCAGCCCCAGCATTTT. This gives the protein CASSQGAFQPQHF.